This T cell receptor (beta chain) was found in a study of vaccination and CD4 T cells after COVID-19. Whole-study findings and limits: Clonotypes reactive to SARS-CoV-2 had a median that went up from about 20 to 38, but not significantly. The researchers studied relatively few convalescent patients and omitted early post-infection timepoints.

The Oncomine TCR Beta short-read assay was applied to DNA of cultured CD4+ T cells. The authors extracted genomic DNA from cultured CD4+ T cells. TCRdb reanalysed the PCR reads using MiXCR and keeps one entry per CDR3 protein. Of around 20,000 distinct CDR3 sequences in the sample, around two fifths were seen once. Treatment described: approximately 10-day PBMC culture with coronavirus spike peptide pools or control peptides (ViraFEST assay). This clonotype was counted between two and nine times. Its antigen is undetermined. Sequencing was performed on CD4+ T cells from blood, cultured in vitro, taken after SARS-CoV-2 vaccination. The receptor comes from a human donor who had recovered from COVID-19.

The CDR3 nucleotides read TGTGCCAGCACCCCCGGGGCTAGCGCCTACTCCTACAATGAGCAGTTCTTC. As protein: CASTPGASAYSYNEQFF. This chain links TRBV6-1 with TRBJ2-1, with D possibly TRBD2 on 6 matching bases. Germline lookup yields CDR1 MNHNS and CDR2 SASEGT. This CDR3 comprises 17 residues. The ends were cut back, 7 bases at V and 0 bases at J, with 19 bases in the middle.